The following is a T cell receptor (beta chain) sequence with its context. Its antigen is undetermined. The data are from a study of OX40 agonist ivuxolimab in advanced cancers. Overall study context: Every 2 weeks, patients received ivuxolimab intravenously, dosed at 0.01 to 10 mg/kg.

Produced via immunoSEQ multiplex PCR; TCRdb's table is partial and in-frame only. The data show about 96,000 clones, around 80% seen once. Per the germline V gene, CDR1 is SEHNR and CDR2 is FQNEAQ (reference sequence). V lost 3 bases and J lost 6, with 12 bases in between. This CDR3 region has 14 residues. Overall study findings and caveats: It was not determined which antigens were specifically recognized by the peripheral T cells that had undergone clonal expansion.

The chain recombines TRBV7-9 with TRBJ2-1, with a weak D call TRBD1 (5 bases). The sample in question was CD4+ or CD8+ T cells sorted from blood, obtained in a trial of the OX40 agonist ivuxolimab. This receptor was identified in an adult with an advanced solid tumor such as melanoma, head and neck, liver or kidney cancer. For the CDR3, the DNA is TGTGCCAGCAGCTTTAGTGGGCAGGGCAATGAGCAGTTCTTC. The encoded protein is CASSFSGQGNEQFF.